These 19 T cell receptor beta chains originate from one sample sequenced in a study of blood T cell repertoires in COVID-19. Sequencing was performed with immunoSEQ multiplex PCR; in TCRdb, only in-frame clones are kept and a portion is missing. The sample includes tens of thousands of clones, approximately 82% of them seen just once. The specimen was peripheral blood. These receptors originate from a woman between 65 and 79 years old with acute or convalescent COVID-19.

V and J are TRBV24-1 and TRBJ2-3; TRBD1 matches 8 bases. The CDR3 covers 16 residues. Trimming took 0 bases from V and 7 from J; bases not matched to a gene: 8. Germline V lookup: CDR1 KGHDR, CDR2 SFDVKD. Written as DNA, the CDR3 is TGTGCCACCAGTGATTTGGGACAGGGTCAGGGTTATACGCAGTATTTT. Its translation is CATSDLGQGQGYTQYF.

The chain couples TRBV28 to TRBJ2-4, with 13 bases identical to TRBD2. The length of the CDR3 is 19 residues. The germline gives CDR1 MDHEN, CDR2 SYDVKM. The V and J ends lost 4 bases and 1 base, in that order; junction bases with no gene match: 10. This CDR3 is CASSSTGTSGKAAKNIQYF. CDR3 DNA sequence: TGTGCCAGCAGTTCGACCGGGACTAGCGGGAAGGCGGCCAAAAACATTCAGTACTTC.

V usage is TRBV6-4 and J usage is TRBJ1-2; TRBD1 might be the D (6 bases). Trimming took off 6 bases at V and 6 bases at J, with 23 bases between the two ends. Germline-derived CDR1 and CDR2 are MRHNA and SNTAGT. This CDR3 is built from 16 residues. In DNA, the CDR3 is TGTGCCAGCAGGAGAAACCCAGGGGTTCCTACCGATGGCTACACCTTC. This sequence encodes CASRRNPGVPTDGYTF.

By proportion, this clone is medium-sized. The V call is TRBV27, the J call TRBJ1-1, with D tentatively TRBD1 (5 bases). Germline loops: CDR1 MNHEY, CDR2 SMNVEV (reference sequence). The CDR3 sequence is 12 residues long. Trimming cost V 4 bases and J 5 bases, with 8 bases left between them. The CDR3 here is CASSYGGTEAFF. The CDR3 bases are TGTGCCAGCAGTTACGGGGGGACTGAAGCTTTCTTT.

The chain joins TRBV21-1 to TRBJ1-4; whether TRBD1, the table's D call, matches the DNA was not checked. TRBV21-1 constitutes a pseudogene. The CDR3 length is 17 residues. The CDR3 DNA sequence: TGTGCCAGCAGCAAAGGGGCAGACAGGTGCTGGTATGAAAAACTGTTTTTT. Encoded protein: CASSKGADRCWYEKLFF.

This chain links TRBV7-8 with TRBJ2-1; unclear D gene. Between the trimmed V and J ends, which lost 7 bases and 6 bases, there was a span of 13 bases. CDR3 length: 13 amino acids. The germline V gene encodes CDR1 SGHVS and CDR2 FQNEAQ. Here the CDR3 DNA reads TGTGCCAGCAAGTTGTCCCAAGCCAATGAGCAGTTCTTC. Translated: CASKLSQANEQFF.

The chain couples TRBV19 to TRBJ1-1; 7 positions agree with TRBD1. The germline V gene encodes CDR1 LNHDA and CDR2 SQIVND (reference sequence). V trimming: 5 bases; J trimming: 1 base; junction bases outside the gene matches: 7. This CDR3 has 15 residues. The CDR3 DNA follows: TGTGCCAGTAGTCCGTCCCGACAGGGGAACACTGAAGCTTTCTTT. It encodes CASSPSRQGNTEAFF.

This clone was seen only once. This chain links TRBV6-5 with TRBJ2-1; D is undetermined. From germline, CDR1 is MNHEY and CDR2 SVGAGI. Deletions cut 6 bases from V and 8 bases from J, with 8 bases between. The CDR3 has 11 residues. The chain's CDR3 is CASRTPYEQFF. In nucleotides, the CDR3 is TGTGCCAGCAGAACTCCCTATGAGCAGTTCTTC.

The chain combines TRBV5-6 with TRBJ1-5, with 9 bases that match TRBD1. This CDR3 is built from 15 residues. Germline loops: CDR1 SGHDT, CDR2 YYEEEE. Trimming took 4 bases from V and 5 from J; bases not matched to a gene: 7. CDR3 sequence reads: CASSEGQGGDQPQHF. CDR3 in DNA: TGTGCCAGCAGCGAGGGACAGGGAGGGGATCAGCCCCAGCATTTT.

The chain employs TRBV30 and TRBJ2-5, with TRBD2 matching 12 bases. Germline V gene data show CDR1 as GTSNPN and CDR2 as SVGIG (reference sequence). J gave up 3 bases and V 8 bases, and 7 bases lay outside the gene matches. There are 14 residues in the CDR3. As DNA, the CDR3 is TGTGCCCTCAGACTAGCGGGAGCAAAAGAGACCCAGTACTTC. Amino acid sequence: CALRLAGAKETQYF.

This chain connects TRBV12-3 or TRBV12-4 to TRBJ1-3; maybe TRBD1 (5 bases). V was clipped by 6 bases and J by 0 bases, with 6 bases between them. CDR3 length equals 13 residues. CDR3 sequence reads: CASRGPSGNTIYF. The CDR3 nucleotides read TGTGCCAGCAGGGGGCCCTCTGGAAACACCATATATTTT.

The rearrangement joins TRBV9 to TRBJ2-7, with 9 bases lining up with TRBD2. V shed 0 bases, J shed 2 bases, and the junction held 9 bases outside the gene matches. This CDR3 has 17 residues. From germline, CDR1 is SGDLS and CDR2 YYNGEE. This CDR3 reads CASSVGEGGRDAYEQYF. As DNA, the CDR3 is TGTGCCAGCAGCGTAGGTGAGGGCGGGAGGGACGCCTACGAGCAGTACTTC.

The chain recombines TRBV19 with TRBJ1-5; 7 positions match TRBD1. The CDR3 contains 16 residues. With V trimmed by 7 bases and J by 0 bases, 9 bases remained unmatched. Germline V gene lookup returns CDR1 LNHDA and CDR2 SQIVND (reference sequence). This chain's CDR3 is CASTNRTGDSNQPQHF. CDR3 nucleotides: TGTGCCAGTACCAATCGGACAGGAGATAGCAATCAGCCCCAGCATTTT. Variable domain in full (rest from reference TRBV19 and TRBJ1-5): DGGITQSPKYLFRKEGQNVTLSCEQNLNHDAMYWYRQDPGQGLRLIYYSQIVNDFQKGDIAEGYSVSREKKESFPLTVTSAQKNPTAFYLCASTNRTGDSNQPQHFGDGTRLSIL.

The J gene is TRBJ2-2, the V gene TRBV19, with 9 bases aligning to TRBD2. V gave up 0 bases and J gave up 7 bases; unmatched junction bases: 6. The CDR3 is made up of 16 amino acids. Germline assignment: CDR1 LNHDA and CDR2 SQIVND (reference sequence). Here the CDR3 reads CASSIEKTSGIGELFF. CDR3 sequence (DNA): TGTGCCAGTAGTATAGAAAAGACTAGCGGAATCGGGGAGCTGTTTTTT.

The rearrangement joins TRBV11-2 to TRBJ2-3, with 9 bases fitting TRBD2. The CDR3 is 14 amino acids. With V trimmed by 5 bases and J by 4 bases, 4 bases remained unmatched. From germline, CDR1 is SGHAT and CDR2 FQNNGV. The CDR3, as DNA: TGTGCCAGCAGCCAGCGGGAGGCCGCAGATACGCAGTATTTT. As protein: CASSQREAADTQYF.

The rearrangement links TRBV14 to TRBJ1-1; D remains ambiguous. The CDR3 is 15 amino acids. Trimming cost V 1 base and J 6 bases, with 15 bases left between them. Germline V lookup: CDR1 SGHDN, CDR2 FVKESK. Written as DNA, the CDR3 is TGTGCCAGCAGCCAAGTGGGGAGGGTAGGCGCTGAAGCTTTCTTT. Translated: CASSQVGRVGAEAFF.

The chain uses TRBV11-3 and TRBJ1-4; D unresolved. V dropped 1 base and J dropped 8 bases, with 11 bases sitting between them. Looked up from germline, CDR1 is SGHNT and CDR2 is YENEEA. The CDR3 extends over 14 amino acids. CDR3 in amino acids: CASSLVNGEEKLFF. CDR3 sequence (DNA): TGTGCCAGCAGCTTAGTGAACGGGGAAGAAAAACTGTTTTTT.

The J gene is TRBJ2-3, the V gene TRBV2; D is possibly TRBD2 (5 bases). The ends were cut back, 6 bases at V and 3 bases at J, with 7 bases in the middle. Germline V gives CDR1 SNHLY, CDR2 FYNNEI. The CDR3 is made up of 12 amino acids. CDR3 sequence reads: CASSPGTDTQYF. The CDR3 nucleotides are TGTGCCAGCAGCCCGGGGACAGATACGCAGTATTTT. Based on the CDR3 plus reference TRBV2 and TRBJ2-3, the full variable domain is EPEVTQTPSHQVTQMGQEVILRCVPISNHLYFYWYRQILGQKVEFLVSFYNNEISEKSEIFDDQFSVERPDGSNFTLKIRSTKLEDSAMYFCASSPGTDTQYFGPGTRLTVL.

The rearrangement uses TRBV30 and TRBJ2-3; 14 bases line up with TRBD2. Germline V lookup: CDR1 GTSNPN, CDR2 SVGIG (reference sequence). The CDR3 covers 17 residues. The junction had 8 bases not matched to a gene; V was cut back by 2 bases and J by 4 bases. The CDR3 nucleotides read TGTGCCTGGAGTCAGCCGGGACTAGCGGGAGTCTCAGATACGCAGTATTTT. Encoded protein: CAWSQPGLAGVSDTQYF.